This T cell receptor (beta chain) comes out of a study of identical twins. Unique molecular identifiers were in the cDNA, with template-switch universal primer binding. One entry per CDR3 protein results from TCRdb running MiXCR on the 5' RACE reads. The sample shows around 250,000 distinct CDR3 sequences, around 7% of them seen only once. This clonotype was found a few times. What it recognizes is unknown. The germline V gene encodes CDR1 MDHEN and CDR2 SYDVKM. Trimming at V came to 5 bases and at J to 2 bases, leaving 9 bases not matched to a gene. The CDR3 is 16 residues long. Whole-study results and caveats: Modeled out-of-frame TCR alpha sharing in monozygotic twins fell below observed levels.

In addition, the sample was reused for a study of yellow fever vaccine responses in identical twins.

Sequencing was carried out using memory (CD45RO+) T cells sorted from blood. V is TRBV28 and J is TRBJ2-3, with 8 bases lining up with TRBD2. The receptor was derived from a woman aged 18-29 years in good health. This chain's CDR3 is CASSAAGGRYTDTQYF. CDR3 DNA: TGTGCCAGCAGTGCTGCGGGGGGCCGATACACAGATACGCAGTATTTT.